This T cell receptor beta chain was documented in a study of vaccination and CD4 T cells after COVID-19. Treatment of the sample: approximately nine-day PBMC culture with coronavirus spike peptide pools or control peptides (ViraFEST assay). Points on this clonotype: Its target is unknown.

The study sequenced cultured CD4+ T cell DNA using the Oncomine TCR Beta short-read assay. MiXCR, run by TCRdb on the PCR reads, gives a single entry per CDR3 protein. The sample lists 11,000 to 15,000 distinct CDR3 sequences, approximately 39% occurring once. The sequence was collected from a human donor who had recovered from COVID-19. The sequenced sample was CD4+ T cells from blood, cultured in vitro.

The CDR3 region is CASSFRDSGNTIYF. CDR3 nucleotide sequence: TGTGCCAGCAGCTTTCGCGACTCTGGAAACACCATATATTTT. The rearrangement joins TRBV11-2 to TRBJ1-3; D remains unclear. The V gene's germline CDR1 is SGHAT and CDR2 FQNNGV. This CDR3 comprises 14 residues. V gave up 3 bases and J gave up 0 bases, with 6 bases separating them.